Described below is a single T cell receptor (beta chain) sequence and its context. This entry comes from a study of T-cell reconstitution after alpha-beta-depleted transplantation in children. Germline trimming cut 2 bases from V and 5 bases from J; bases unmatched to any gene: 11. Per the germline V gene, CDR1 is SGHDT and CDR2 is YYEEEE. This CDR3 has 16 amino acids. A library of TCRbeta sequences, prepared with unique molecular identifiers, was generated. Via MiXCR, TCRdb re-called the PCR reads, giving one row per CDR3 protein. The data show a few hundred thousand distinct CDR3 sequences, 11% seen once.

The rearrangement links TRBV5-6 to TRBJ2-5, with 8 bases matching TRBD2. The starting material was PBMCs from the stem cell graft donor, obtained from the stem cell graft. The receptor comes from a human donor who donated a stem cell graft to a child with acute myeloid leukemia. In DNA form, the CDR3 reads TGTGCCAGCAGCTTAGCGACTAGCGCTAAAGACGAGACCCAGTACTTC. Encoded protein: CASSLATSAKDETQYF. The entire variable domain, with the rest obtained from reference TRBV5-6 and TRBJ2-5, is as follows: DAGVTQSPTHLIKTRGQQVTLRCSPKSGHDTVSWYQQALGQGPQFIFQYYEEEERQRGNFPDRFSGHQFPNYSSELNVNALLLGDSALYLCASSLATSAKDETQYFGPGTRLLVL.